This T cell receptor (beta chain) derives from a study of shared clonotypes between healthy human individuals. The naive CD8 fraction comprised CD45RO-negative cells positively selected for CCR7 and excluded terminally differentiated effector memory CD45RA+ cells. This CDR3 has 17 residues. Germline CDR1 ENHRY, CDR2 SYGVKD. V shed 0 bases and J 0 bases; nucleotides not matched to a gene: 6. At deep level, the assay was performed. Each subset's genomic DNA was shared equally among a number of immunoSEQ plates. In the original analysis: Junction-only immunoSEQ data arrived without quality scores, meaning filtering differed. Some clones are missing from TCRdb's copy, which holds only in-frame ones; the method was immunoSEQ multiplex PCR. V and J calls and clone size are given by that table; D and trimming were obtained from the DNA. The data contain 800,000 or so clones, approximately 96% of them singletons.

Only one count was recorded for this clone. The sequencing input was naive CD8+ T cells sorted from blood. This clonotype was obtained from a man under 40 in good health. J is TRBJ1-2 and V is TRBV10-3, with 8 bases matching TRBD1. CDR3 sequence reads: CAISESGRGRTNYGYTF. CDR3 in DNA: TGTGCCATCAGTGAGTCGGGCAGGGGGCGAACTAACTATGGCTACACCTTC.